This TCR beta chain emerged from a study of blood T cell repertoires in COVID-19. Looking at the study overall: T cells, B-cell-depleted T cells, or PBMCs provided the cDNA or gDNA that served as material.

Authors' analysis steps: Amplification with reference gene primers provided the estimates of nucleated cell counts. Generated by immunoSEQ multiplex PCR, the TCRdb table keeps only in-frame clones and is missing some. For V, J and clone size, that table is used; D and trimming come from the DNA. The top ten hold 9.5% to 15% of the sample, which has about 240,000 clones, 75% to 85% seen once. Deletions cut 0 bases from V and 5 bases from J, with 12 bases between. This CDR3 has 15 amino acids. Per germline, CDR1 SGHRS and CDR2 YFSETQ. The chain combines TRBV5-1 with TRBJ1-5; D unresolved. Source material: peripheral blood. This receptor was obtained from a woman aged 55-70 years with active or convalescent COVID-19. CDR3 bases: TGCGCCAGCAGCTTGGCCGGCGGAGGCCATCAGCCCCAGCATTTT. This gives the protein CASSLAGGGHQPQHF.